This T cell receptor (beta chain) was recorded in a study of T cell responses to AZD1222 COVID-19 vaccine. Overall study: Pooling covered second doses at about 4 or about 12 weeks.

The assay was immunoSEQ multiplex PCR, and TCRdb's table has in-frame clones only and misses some. The sample records around 69,000 clones, 70% to 90% being singletons. On this clone: Its cognate antigen is unknown.

CDR3 length equals 16 residues. Germline-derived CDR1 and CDR2 are KGHDR and SFDVKD. With 7 bases clipped from V and 2 bases from J, the junction kept 10 bases outside the gene matches. Overall study results and limits: The study found Spike-specific TCR breadth and depth rose after two AZD1222 doses. Spike-wide vaccine-associated CD4 TCRs dominated at 160-218 and 743-854. Among AZD1222 vaccinees, only six or seven were seropositive at baseline.

The chain carries TRBV24-1 and TRBJ2-1; 7 nucleotides align to TRBD2. The TCR originated in an adult in good health. The sequencing here drew on peripheral blood, taken on day 0 of AZD1222 vaccination. The CDR3 region has the DNA TGTGCCACCAGCAAACCGACGGGAGGCACCTACAATGAGCAGTTCTTC. Its protein is CATSKPTGGTYNEQFF.